This is a list of T cell receptor beta chains from one sample in a study of T-cell reconstitution after alpha-beta-depleted transplantation in children. Via MiXCR, TCRdb re-called the PCR reads, giving one row per CDR3 protein. The data hold about 500,000 distinct CDR3 sequences, with over 25% observed a single time. The material sequenced was PBMCs from the stem cell graft donor, taken from the stem cell graft. The receptors come from a human donor who donated a stem cell graft to a child with aplastic anemia. Both conserved end residues are part of each CDR3. D genes are given only for firm matches. Clone size is shown for a subset of rows, as once, few, many or a class of expanded clone.

v_gene	abundance	j_gene	d_gene	CDR3nt	CDR3aa
TRBV29-1	few	TRBJ2-2	TRBD1	TGCAGCGTCGGGACAGGCCTTTCGAACACCGGGGAGCTGTTTTTT	CSVGTGLSNTGELFF
TRBV20-1	-	TRBJ2-7	TRBD1	TGCAGTGCTAATTCCGTGACAGGGGTCTACGAGCAGTACTTC	CSANSVTGVYEQYF
TRBV7-8	-	TRBJ2-3	-	TGTGCCAGCAGCTTACGGAGGATGGGGAGTAGGGATACGCAGTATTTT	CASSLRRMGSRDTQYF
TRBV6-1	-	TRBJ1-1	TRBD1	TGTGCCAGCAGTCGGACAGGGAGAAACCCTGAAGCTTTCTTT	CASSRTGRNPEAFF
TRBV20-1	few	TRBJ1-4	TRBD1	TGCAGTGCTAGTGACAGGGTGTGGAGGGAAAAACTGTTTTTT	CSASDRVWREKLFF
TRBV20-1	-	TRBJ2-7	TRBD1	TGCAGTGCTAGACCGTCGGACAGGGGATACGAGCAGTACTTC	CSARPSDRGYEQYF
TRBV29-1	-	TRBJ2-3	-	TGCAGCGTGAAAGACAGTCTAACTACAGATACGCAGTATTTT	CSVKDSLTTDTQYF
TRBV29-1	few	TRBJ1-2	TRBD1	TGCAGCGCCGCACAGGGGGATCGATATGGCTACACCTTC	CSAAQGDRYGYTF
TRBV20-1	-	TRBJ1-4	-	TGCAGTGATCGACAGATGTCAGGTGAAAAACTGTTTTTT	CSDRQMSGEKLFF
TRBV12-3/TRBV12-4	few	TRBJ2-7	-	TGTGCCAGCAGTTTTCAGGGGGGATCCTACGAGCAGTACTTC	CASSFQGGSYEQYF
TRBV6-4	few	TRBJ2-3	TRBD1	TGTGCCAGCAGTGACTCAGGGGACAGGGGAGATACGCAGTATTTT	CASSDSGDRGDTQYF
TRBV6-5	few	TRBJ1-1	TRBD1	TGTGCCAGCAGAAAGGACAGGGCCACTGAAGCTTTCTTT	CASRKDRATEAFF
TRBV11-2	-	TRBJ2-1	-	TGTGCCAGCAGCTCACCCAGCGCGGGACAGAACTCCTACAATGAGCAGTTCTTC	CASSSPSAGQNSYNEQFF
TRBV7-2	-	TRBJ2-2	-	TGTGCCAGCAGCTTAGCTTTCATTTCCGGGGAGCTGTTTTTT	CASSLAFISGELFF
TRBV7-3	few	TRBJ2-5	TRBD2	TGTGCCAGCAGCCCGGGACTAGCGGGAGGACAGACCCAGTACTTC	CASSPGLAGGQTQYF
TRBV29-1	-	TRBJ1-1	-	TGCAGCGTTGGAGTCGTGTCCATGAACACTGAAGCTTTCTTT	CSVGVVSMNTEAFF
TRBV7-8	once	TRBJ1-3	-	TGTGCCAGCAGCTTAGTGCTCCACTCTGGAAACACCATATATTTT	CASSLVLHSGNTIYF
TRBV29-1	-	TRBJ1-1	TRBD1	TGCAGCGTTACGAGGACAGGGAGGATGAACACTGAAGCTTTCTTT	CSVTRTGRMNTEAFF
TRBV11-2	few	TRBJ1-4	-	TGTGCCAGCACCTCCAATGTGAGAAAGGGGGGTGAAAAACTGTTTTTT	CASTSNVRKGGEKLFF
TRBV29-1	-	TRBJ2-1	TRBD2	TGCAGCGCTCTTAGCGGGAATCGCTACAATGAGCAGTTCTTC	CSALSGNRYNEQFF
TRBV4-2	-	TRBJ2-1	TRBD2	TGTGCCAGCAGCCAAGATATGGCGGGAGGCTCCTACAATGAGCAGTTCTTC	CASSQDMAGGSYNEQFF
TRBV20-1	many	TRBJ2-3	TRBD1	TGCAGTGCTAGTGACAGGGGAAGGAACACAGATACGCAGTATTTT	CSASDRGRNTDTQYF
TRBV4-2	few	TRBJ2-5	TRBD1	TGTGCCAGCAGCCAAGGGGGACAGGGAGGGGAGACCCAGTACTTC	CASSQGGQGGETQYF
TRBV12-3/TRBV12-4	-	TRBJ2-7	-	TGTGCCAGCCGCCGCGGTTACGACGAGCAGTACTTC	CASRRGYDEQYF
TRBV19	-	TRBJ2-3	-	TGTGCCAGTAGTTATAAGGTGGGAGGCACAGATACGCAGTATTTT	CASSYKVGGTDTQYF
TRBV7-9	-	TRBJ2-3	TRBD2	TGTGCCAGCAGCTTAGTCACGGGGAGGGCAGATACGCAGTATTTT	CASSLVTGRADTQYF
TRBV11-2	-	TRBJ2-5	TRBD2	TGTGCCAGCAGCTTAGATGGGACTAGCGGGAGTGCGGCAGAGACCCAGTACTTC	CASSLDGTSGSAAETQYF
TRBV12-3/TRBV12-4	few	TRBJ2-3	TRBD2	TGTGCCAGCAGCAGAGACGGGGGACTAGCGGACCGTATTCCCACAGATACGCAGTATTTT	CASSRDGGLADRIPTDTQYF
TRBV2	-	TRBJ2-2	TRBD2	TGTGCCAGCACCTCGGGTCTAGCGGGCACCGGGGAGCTGTTTTTT	CASTSGLAGTGELFF
TRBV20-1	-	TRBJ2-7	-	TGCAGAGCCAACACCGGGACGAAAACCTACGAGCAGTACTTC	CRANTGTKTYEQYF
TRBV5-1	few	TRBJ2-1	TRBD2	TGCGCCAGCAGCCCCGGGACTAGCGGGAGTGTATCCTACAATGAGCAGTTCTTC	CASSPGTSGSVSYNEQFF
TRBV28	-	TRBJ1-5	-	TGTGCCAGCAGCCCAAGGGGGGGTTATAGCAATCAGCCCCAGCATTTT	CASSPRGGYSNQPQHF
TRBV12-3/TRBV12-4	-	TRBJ1-1	TRBD1	TGTGCCAGCAGTGGGACGGGACAGACGAACACTGAAGCTTTCTTT	CASSGTGQTNTEAFF
TRBV29-1	-	TRBJ2-5	TRBD2	TGCAGCTTCGCGGGACTACCAAGCCAAGAGACCCAGTACTTC	CSFAGLPSQETQYF
TRBV27	-	TRBJ2-1	TRBD2	TGTGCCAGCAGTGCCGGGACTAGCGGGAGCGGTGAGCAGTTCTTC	CASSAGTSGSGEQFF
TRBV27	-	TRBJ1-1	-	TGTGCCAGCAGTTTAGATCCGATTGGCGTCGTAAGAGGAACTGAAGCTTTCTTT	CASSLDPIGVVRGTEAFF
TRBV29-1	-	TRBJ1-1	-	TGCAGCGCTGACCCTCACAGGACCAACACTGAAGCTTTCTTT	CSADPHRTNTEAFF
TRBV28	few	TRBJ2-1	TRBD2	TGTGCCAGCAGATCCCACGGTCGGCTAGCGGGAGATCATGAGCAGTTCTTC	CASRSHGRLAGDHEQFF
TRBV19	-	TRBJ1-2	TRBD1	TGTGCCAGTATCCAAAACCCAGGGGGCTCCTATGGCTACACCTTC	CASIQNPGGSYGYTF
TRBV15	-	TRBJ2-7	TRBD2	TGTGCCACCAGGGGAGCGGGAGGAAACTCCTACGAGCAGTACTTC	CATRGAGGNSYEQYF
TRBV6-5	-	TRBJ2-5	TRBD1	TGTGCCAGCAGTTATGTTGGGCAGGGGGCGCGAGAGACCCAGTACTTC	CASSYVGQGARETQYF
TRBV9	once	TRBJ2-1	-	TGTGCCAGCAGCGACTATAGCTCCTACAATGAGCAGTTCTTC	CASSDYSSYNEQFF
TRBV5-1	few	TRBJ2-7	TRBD1	TGCGCCAGCCGGGACAGGGAGTCGGTGTCCTACGAGCAGTACTTC	CASRDRESVSYEQYF
TRBV7-6	many	TRBJ2-5	-	TGTGCCAGCAGCTTCGGCGGGAACCCTTGGGGAGAGACCCAGTACTTC	CASSFGGNPWGETQYF
TRBV28	-	TRBJ1-1	-	TGTGCCAGCAGCTCCCCAAACCAGGGAGACACTGAAGCTTTCTTT	CASSSPNQGDTEAFF
TRBV19	-	TRBJ1-1	-	TGTGCCAGTAGTTGGGGAAGTGGTACCTACACTGAAGCTTTCTTT	CASSWGSGTYTEAFF
TRBV12-3/TRBV12-4	-	TRBJ1-5	-	TGTGCCAGCAGTTTCGGGCGTGAGGGCCAGCCCCAGCATTTT	CASSFGREGQPQHF
TRBV5-1	-	TRBJ2-7	TRBD2	TGCGCCAGCAGCTTTTCGACGGCTAGCGGAGAGCAGTACTTC	CASSFSTASGEQYF
TRBV12-3/TRBV12-4	few	TRBJ1-2	TRBD1	TGTGCCAGCAGTTCCGGACAGGGCTATAGCTATGGCTACACCTTC	CASSSGQGYSYGYTF
TRBV25-1	-	TRBJ1-1	TRBD1	TGTGCCACCCAGACAGGGTTGAACACTGAAGCTTTCTTT	CATQTGLNTEAFF
TRBV6-2/TRBV6-3	-	TRBJ1-2	-	TGTGCCAGCCGAACGTTGGGGGAACTGGGGAAGGGCGGTGGCTACACCTTC	CASRTLGELGKGGGYTF
TRBV27	few	TRBJ2-1	TRBD2	TGTGCCAGCAGTTTTAGCGGGAGTATCAATGAGCAGTTCTTC	CASSFSGSINEQFF
TRBV4-3	-	TRBJ1-1	-	TGCGCCAGCAGCCAAGACGCAGGAGAGAAGAACACTGAAGCTTTCTTT	CASSQDAGEKNTEAFF
TRBV5-6	few	TRBJ1-2	-	TGTGCCAGCAGCCTTGGAGGAGTCAGGGAGAGCTATGGCTACACCTTC	CASSLGGVRESYGYTF
TRBV29-1	few	TRBJ2-1	TRBD1	TGCAGCGTTGCCCTCCGACAGGGGGCCGATGAGCAGTTCTTC	CSVALRQGADEQFF
TRBV5-1	-	TRBJ2-5	TRBD1	TGCGCCAGCAGCTTGATGGACAGGAACCAAGAGACCCAGTACTTC	CASSLMDRNQETQYF
TRBV5-1	few	TRBJ2-2	TRBD2	TGCGCCAGCAGCCTGAGCGGGAGAGGCACCGGGGAGCTGTTTTTT	CASSLSGRGTGELFF
TRBV24-1	-	TRBJ1-1	-	TGTGCCACCAGTGCAGGGCGTATCGCTTTCTTT	CATSAGRIAFF